Here is one T cell receptor beta chain with its context. Its antigen is currently unknown. The donors comprised healthy bone marrow donors. This sample is drawn from a study of cytomegalovirus exposure and HLA in healthy donors. Germline loops: CDR1 SEHNR, CDR2 FQNEAQ (reference sequence). Trimming took 3 bases from V and 2 from J; bases not matched to a gene: 12. This CDR3 region has 17 residues. Primers for the PCR totalled 60 Vbeta and 13 Jbeta. The data were produced by immunoSEQ multiplex PCR, yet TCRdb's version contains in-frame clones alone and is incomplete. The sample lists about 150,000 clones; around 80% were seen once. Overall study findings and caveats: Later on, analysis showed that most CMV-associated TCR beta chains appeared to be HLA-restricted. The study labeled roughly 160 TCR beta chains cytomegalovirus-associated. Rarity marked most TCR sequences, yet some public TCRs occurred in many donors.

The sample was PBMCs. This sequence was found in a man between 18 and 29 years old in good health and CMV-seropositive. This chain connects TRBV7-9 to TRBJ2-7; TRBD1 matches 8 bases. Written as DNA, the CDR3 is TGTGCCAGCAGCTTTCACAAGGACAGGGCCTTAGCCTACGAGCAGTACTTC. Translation gives CASSFHKDRALAYEQYF.